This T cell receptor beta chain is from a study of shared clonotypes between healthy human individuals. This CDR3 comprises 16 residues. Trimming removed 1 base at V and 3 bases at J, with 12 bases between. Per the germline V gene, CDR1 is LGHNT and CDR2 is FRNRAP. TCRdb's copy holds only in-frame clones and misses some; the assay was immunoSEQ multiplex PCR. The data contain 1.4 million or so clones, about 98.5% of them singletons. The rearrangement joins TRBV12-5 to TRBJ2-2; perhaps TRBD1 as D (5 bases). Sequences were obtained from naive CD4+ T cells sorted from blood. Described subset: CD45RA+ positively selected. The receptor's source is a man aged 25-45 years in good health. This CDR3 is CASGLAIKGHTGELFF. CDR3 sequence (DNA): TGTGCTAGTGGTTTGGCAATAAAGGGGCACACCGGGGAGCTGTTTTTT.